This entry concerns a single T cell receptor beta chain. The data are from a study of cytomegalovirus exposure and HLA in healthy donors. The CDR3 length is 13 residues. V lost 7 bases to trimming and J lost 2 bases, with 15 bases between them. Germline CDR1 reads SQVTM; CDR2 reads ANQGSEA. Both 60 Vbeta primers and 13 Jbeta primers went into the PCR. The protocol was immunoSEQ multiplex PCR, while the TCRdb copy is restricted to in-frame clones and leaves out a portion. Here the sample spans 270,000 or so clones, approximately 90% being singletons. This TCR derives from a man aged 35-49 years in good health and CMV-seropositive. This chain links TRBV29-1 with TRBJ2-7; no clear D. Material for sequencing was PBMCs. The CDR3: CSARREQTYEQYF. DNA of the CDR3: TGCAGCGCCCGCCGAGAACAGACCTACGAGCAGTACTTC.